This T cell receptor beta chain was profiled in a study of cytomegalovirus exposure and HLA in healthy donors. Background on the study: Out of approximately 170 million T cells, an earlier analysis found 117 million unique TCR beta sequences in total.

PCR involved 60 Vbeta and 13 Jbeta primers. Profiled with immunoSEQ multiplex PCR; TCRdb holds only in-frame clones, not every one. The table includes 170,000 or so clones, almost 85% detected once. As to this clone: Its antigen is not identified.

Broader study findings: Reports indicate that TCR beta sequences accurately predicted the HLA-A and HLA-B alleles of most subjects. It was shown in a later analysis that HLA-associated TCR beta chains were more clonally expanded than other, equally common chains.

The CDR3 runs to 13 residues. V was cut by 6 bases and J by 4 bases, with 12 bases left in between. Germline assignment: CDR1 SGHDN and CDR2 FVKESK. The chain links TRBV14 to TRBJ1-1, with D possibly matching TRBD1 (6 bases). The specimen was PBMCs. The TCR sequence derives from a boy aged 2 to 10 in good health and CMV-seronegative. CDR3 bases: TGTGCCAGCAGGGGAGGGGGGGGCACTGAAGCTTTCTTT. It codes for CASRGGGGTEAFF.